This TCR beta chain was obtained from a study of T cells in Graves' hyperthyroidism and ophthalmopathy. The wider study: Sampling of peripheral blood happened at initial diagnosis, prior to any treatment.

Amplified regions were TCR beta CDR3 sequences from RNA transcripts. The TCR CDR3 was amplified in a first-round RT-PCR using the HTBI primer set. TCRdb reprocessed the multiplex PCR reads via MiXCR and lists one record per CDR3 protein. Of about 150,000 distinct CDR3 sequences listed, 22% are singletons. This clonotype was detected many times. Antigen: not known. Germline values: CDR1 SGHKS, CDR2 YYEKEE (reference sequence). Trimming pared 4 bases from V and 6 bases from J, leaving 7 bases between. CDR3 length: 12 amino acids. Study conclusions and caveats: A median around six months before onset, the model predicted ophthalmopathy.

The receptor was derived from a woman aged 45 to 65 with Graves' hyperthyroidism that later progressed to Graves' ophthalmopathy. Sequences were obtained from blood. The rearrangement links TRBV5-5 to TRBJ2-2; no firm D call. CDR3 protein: CASSPHSGELFF. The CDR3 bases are TGTGCCAGCAGCCCGCATTCCGGGGAGCTGTTTTTT.